Listed below are T cell receptor beta chains from one sample, sequenced in a study of blood T cell repertoires in COVID-19. Method: immunoSEQ multiplex PCR; TCRdb's copy keeps in-frame clones and lacks some. The sample contains about 360,000 clones, over 75% of which appear only once. The source material was PBMCs or T cells enriched from blood (not recorded which). These receptors were collected from a man under 40 who had recovered from COVID-19. Each CDR3 is given with its conserved first and last residue. A D gene is named only where the DNA matches it firmly. Where a row states a size, it is once, few, many or the class of an expanded clone; other rows omit it.

J | D | length | size | V | CDR3 | DNA
TRBJ2-5 | - | 14 | - | TRBV2 | CASIDRRSKETQYF | TGTGCCAGCATTGACAGGCGATCAAAAGAGACCCAGTACTTC
TRBJ1-2 | - | 14 | - | TRBV7-9 | CASSFESTGYGYTF | TGTGCCAGCAGCTTCGAGTCCACCGGGTATGGCTACACCTTC
TRBJ1-1 | - | 13 | - | TRBV6-5 | CASMGTMNTEAFF | TGTGCCAGCATGGGGACAATGAACACTGAAGCTTTCTTT
TRBJ1-4 | - | 16 | once | TRBV9 | CASSDHSTGSNEKLFF | TGTGCCAGCAGCGACCACAGCACAGGGTCTAATGAAAAACTGTTTTTT
TRBJ1-6 | TRBD1 | 17 | - | TRBV19 | CASSHRPGQRVNSPLHF | TGTGCCAGTAGTCACCGACCGGGACAGAGAGTTAATTCACCCCTCCACTTT
TRBJ1-2 | - | 12 | once | TRBV12-3/TRBV12-4 | CASSLSPSGYTF | TGTGCCAGCAGTTTAAGTCCGAGTGGCTACACCTTC
TRBJ1-4 | - | 14 | once | TRBV6-5 | CASSPGGGSEKLFF | TGTGCCAGCAGCCCAGGAGGAGGCTCTGAAAAACTGTTTTTT
TRBJ2-7 | - | 13 | - | TRBV7-8 | CASSLKDNLEQYF | TGTGCCAGCAGCTTGAAGGACAATCTCGAGCAGTACTTC
TRBJ2-2 | TRBD2 | 17 | - | TRBV9 | CASSVARLAANTGELFF | TGTGCCAGCAGCGTAGCTCGACTAGCCGCGAACACCGGGGAGCTGTTTTTT
TRBJ1-2 | - | 13 | - | TRBV12-5 | CASVFQGIYGYTF | TGTGCTAGTGTGTTTCAGGGGATCTATGGCTACACCTTC
TRBJ1-2 | TRBD1 | 15 | - | TRBV30 | CARSRQGGPYYGYTF | TGTGCCCGGAGTCGGCAGGGGGGACCTTACTATGGCTACACCTTC
TRBJ1-6 | TRBD1 | 13 | few | TRBV30 | CAWSVQGNSPLHF | TGTGCCTGGAGTGTACAGGGGAATTCACCCCTCCACTTT
TRBJ1-2 | - | 12 | - | TRBV20-1 | CSASQGNYGYTF | TGCAGTGCCAGTCAGGGTAACTATGGCTACACCTTC
TRBJ2-7 | TRBD2 | 18 | - | TRBV11-2 | CASSLLGTSGGSSYEQYF | TGTGCCAGCAGCTTGCTTGGGACTAGCGGGGGATCCTCCTACGAGCAGTACTTC
TRBJ1-4 | - | 15 | - | TRBV25-1 | CASSRRGGGNEKLFF | TGTGCCAGCAGCCGCCGGGGAGGGGGTAATGAAAAACTGTTTTTT
TRBJ1-1 | - | 15 | - | TRBV11-2 | CASSQSPGVRTEAFF | TGTGCCAGCAGCCAAAGTCCAGGGGTAAGGACTGAAGCTTTCTTT
TRBJ2-5 | - | 13 | - | TRBV7-6 | CASSLSGLETQYF | TGTGCCAGCAGCTTATCAGGGCTCGAGACCCAGTACTTC
TRBJ2-5 | TRBD1 | 15 | - | TRBV11-2 | CASSPQTGGQETQYF | TGTGCCAGCAGCCCACAGACAGGGGGTCAAGAGACCCAGTACTTC
TRBJ2-2 | - | 17 | - | TRBV12-5 | CASGLNIREGKTGELFF | TGTGCTAGTGGTTTGAATATACGGGAAGGGAAAACCGGGGAGCTGTTTTTT
TRBJ2-1 | TRBD1 | 13 | - | TRBV6-5 | CASRDRGRDEQFF | TGTGCCAGCAGGGACAGGGGGCGGGATGAGCAGTTCTTC
TRBJ2-7 | TRBD1 | 15 | - | TRBV2 | CASSEFAGGPYEQYF | TGTGCCAGCAGTGAATTCGCAGGGGGCCCCTACGAGCAGTACTTC
TRBJ2-3 | TRBD2 | 17 | - | TRBV4-1 | CASSQSIAGGGTDTQYF | TGCGCCAGCAGCCAATCTATAGCGGGGGGTGGGACAGATACGCAGTATTTT
TRBJ2-1 | TRBD1 | 17 | - | TRBV7-8 | CASSWLQDREVNNEQFF | TGTGCCAGCAGCTGGCTACAGGACAGGGAGGTTAACAATGAGCAGTTCTTC
TRBJ1-5 | - | 13 | - | TRBV27 | CASSDGDNQPQHF | TGTGCCAGCAGTGACGGAGACAATCAGCCCCAGCATTTT
TRBJ2-3 | - | 15 | - | TRBV7-2 | CASTPVEWRADTQYF | TGTGCCAGCACCCCAGTCGAGTGGAGGGCAGATACGCAGTATTTT
TRBJ1-1 | - | 14 | - | TRBV29-1 | CSVDEPGMNTEAFF | TGCAGCGTTGATGAGCCGGGGATGAACACTGAAGCTTTCTTT
TRBJ1-6 | - | 13 | - | TRBV2 | CASSEDRDSPLHF | TGTGCCAGCAGTGAAGACAGGGATTCACCCCTCCACTTT
TRBJ2-6 | TRBD1 | 19 | - | TRBV19 | CASSIGTGTPSPGANVLTF | TGTGCCAGTAGTATAGGGACAGGGACCCCGTCCCCTGGGGCCAACGTCCTGACTTTC
TRBJ1-6 | - | 16 | - | TRBV6-5 | CASSYARGSVRSPLHF | TGTGCCAGCAGTTACGCCAGGGGCTCCGTGCGATCACCCCTCCACTTT
TRBJ1-5 | - | 13 | - | TRBV6-6 | CASKDSLNQPQHF | TGTGCCAGCAAGGACAGTTTAAATCAGCCCCAGCATTTT
TRBJ1-2 | - | 16 | - | TRBV14 | CASSWREPRDNYGYTF | TGTGCCAGCAGCTGGAGGGAGCCTCGGGATAACTATGGCTACACCTTC
TRBJ1-1 | - | 14 | - | TRBV10-3 | CAISEWGQNTEAFF | TGTGCCATCAGTGAATGGGGACAAAACACTGAAGCTTTCTTT